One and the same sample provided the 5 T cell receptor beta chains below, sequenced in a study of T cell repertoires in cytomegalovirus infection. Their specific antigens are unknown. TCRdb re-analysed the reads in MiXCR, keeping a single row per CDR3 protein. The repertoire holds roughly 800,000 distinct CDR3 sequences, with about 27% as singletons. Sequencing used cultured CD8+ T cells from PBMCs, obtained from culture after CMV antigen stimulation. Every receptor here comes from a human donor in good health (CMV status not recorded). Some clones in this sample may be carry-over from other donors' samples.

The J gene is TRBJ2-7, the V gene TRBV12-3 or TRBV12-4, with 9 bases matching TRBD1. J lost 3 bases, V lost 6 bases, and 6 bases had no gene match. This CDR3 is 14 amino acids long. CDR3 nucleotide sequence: TGTGCCAGCAGGAAGGGACAGGGTTTCTACGAGCAGTACTTC. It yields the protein CASRKGQGFYEQYF.

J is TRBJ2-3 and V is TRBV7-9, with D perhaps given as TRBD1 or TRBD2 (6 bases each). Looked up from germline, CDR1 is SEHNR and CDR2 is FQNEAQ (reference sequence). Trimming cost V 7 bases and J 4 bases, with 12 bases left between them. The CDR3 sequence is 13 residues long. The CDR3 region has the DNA TGTGCCAGCACGGGGGCCGGGGCAGATACGCAGTATTTT. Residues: CASTGAGADTQYF.

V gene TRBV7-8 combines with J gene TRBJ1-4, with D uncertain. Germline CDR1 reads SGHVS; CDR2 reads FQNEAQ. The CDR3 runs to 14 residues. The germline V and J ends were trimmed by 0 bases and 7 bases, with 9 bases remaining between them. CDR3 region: CASSLAGASEKLFF. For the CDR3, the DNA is TGTGCCAGCAGCTTAGCAGGCGCGAGTGAAAAACTGTTTTTT.

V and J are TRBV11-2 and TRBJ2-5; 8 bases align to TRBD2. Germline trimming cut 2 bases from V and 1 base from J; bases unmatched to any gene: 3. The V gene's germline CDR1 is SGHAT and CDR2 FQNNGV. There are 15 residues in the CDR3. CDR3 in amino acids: CASSLPGGTQETQYF. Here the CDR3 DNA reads TGTGCCAGCAGCTTACCGGGGGGGACCCAAGAGACCCAGTACTTC.

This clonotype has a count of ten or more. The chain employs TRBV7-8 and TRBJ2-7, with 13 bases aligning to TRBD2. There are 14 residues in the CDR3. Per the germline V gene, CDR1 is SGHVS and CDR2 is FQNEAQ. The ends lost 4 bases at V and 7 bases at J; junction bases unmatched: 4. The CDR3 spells CASSSLAGGREQYV. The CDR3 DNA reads TGTGCCAGCAGCTCACTAGCGGGGGGGCGTGAGCAGTACGTC.